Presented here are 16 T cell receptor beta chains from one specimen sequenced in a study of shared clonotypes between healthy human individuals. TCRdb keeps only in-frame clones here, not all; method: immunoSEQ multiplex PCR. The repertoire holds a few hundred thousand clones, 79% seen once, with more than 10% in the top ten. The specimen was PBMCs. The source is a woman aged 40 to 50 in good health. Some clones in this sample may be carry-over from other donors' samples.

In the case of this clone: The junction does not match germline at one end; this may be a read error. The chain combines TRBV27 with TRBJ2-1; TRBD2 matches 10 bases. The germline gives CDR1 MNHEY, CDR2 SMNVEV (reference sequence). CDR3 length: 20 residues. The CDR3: CASSLDGLRNSGRPHNKQFF. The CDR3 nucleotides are TGTGCCAGCAGTCTGGACGGGCTCCGAAATAGCGGGAGGCCCCACAATAAGCAGTTCTTC.

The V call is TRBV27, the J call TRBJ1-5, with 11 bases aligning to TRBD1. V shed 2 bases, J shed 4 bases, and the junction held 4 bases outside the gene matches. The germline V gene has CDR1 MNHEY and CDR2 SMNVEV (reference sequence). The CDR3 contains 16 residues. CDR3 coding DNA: TGTGCCAGCAGTTTAGCCGGGACAGGGGGGAATCAGCCCCAGCATTTT. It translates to CASSLAGTGGNQPQHF.

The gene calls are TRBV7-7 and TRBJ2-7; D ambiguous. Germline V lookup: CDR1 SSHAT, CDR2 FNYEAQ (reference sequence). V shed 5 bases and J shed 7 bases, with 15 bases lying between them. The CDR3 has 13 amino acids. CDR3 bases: TGTGCCAGCAGCCCCGACGGCCGTCGAGAGCAGTACTTC. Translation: CASSPDGRREQYF.

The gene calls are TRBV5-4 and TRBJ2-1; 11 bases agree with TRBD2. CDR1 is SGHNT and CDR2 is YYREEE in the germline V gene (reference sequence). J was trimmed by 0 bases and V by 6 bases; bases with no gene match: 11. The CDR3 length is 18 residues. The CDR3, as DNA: TGTGCCAGCACCCTGACTAGCGGGGCCTCCAGCTCCTACAATGAGCAGTTCTTC. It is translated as CASTLTSGASSSYNEQFF.

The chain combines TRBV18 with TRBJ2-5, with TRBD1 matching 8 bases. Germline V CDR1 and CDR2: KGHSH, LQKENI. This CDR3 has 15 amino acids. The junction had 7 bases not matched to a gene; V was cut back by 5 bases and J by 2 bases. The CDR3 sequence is CASSVIGQGQETQYF. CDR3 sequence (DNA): TGTGCCAGCTCAGTAATAGGACAGGGTCAAGAGACCCAGTACTTC. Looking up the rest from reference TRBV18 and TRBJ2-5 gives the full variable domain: NAGVMQNPRHLVRRRGQEARLRCSPMKGHSHVYWYRQLPEEGLKFMVYLQKENIIDESGMPKERFSAEFPKEGPSILRIQQVVRGDSAAYFCASSVIGQGQETQYFGPGTRLLVL.

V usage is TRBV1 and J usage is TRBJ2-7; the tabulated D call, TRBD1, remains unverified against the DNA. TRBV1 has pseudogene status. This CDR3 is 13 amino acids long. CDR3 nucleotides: TGCACCAGCAGCCTACAGGGACCCTACGAGCAGTACTTC. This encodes CTSSLQGPYEQYF.

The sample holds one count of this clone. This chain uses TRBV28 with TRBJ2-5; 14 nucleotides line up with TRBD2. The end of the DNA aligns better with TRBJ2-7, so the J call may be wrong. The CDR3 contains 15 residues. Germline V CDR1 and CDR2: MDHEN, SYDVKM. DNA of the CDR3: TGTGCCAGCAGCTCGGGACTAGCGGGAGAGTACGAGCAGTACTTC. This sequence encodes CASSSGLAGEYEQYF.

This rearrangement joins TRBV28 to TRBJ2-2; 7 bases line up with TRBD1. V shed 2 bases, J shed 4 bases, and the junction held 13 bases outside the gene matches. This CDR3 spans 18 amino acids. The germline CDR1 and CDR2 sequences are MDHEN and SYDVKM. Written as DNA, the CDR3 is TGTGCCAGCAGTTTAATTATTGTGAGGACAGGACTCACCGGGGAGCTGTTTTTT. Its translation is CASSLIIVRTGLTGELFF. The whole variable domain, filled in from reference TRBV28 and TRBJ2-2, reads DVKVTQSSRYLVKRTGEKVFLECVQDMDHENMFWYRQDPGLGLRLIYFSYDVKMKEKGDIPEGYSVSREKKERFSLILESASTNQTSMYLCASSLIIVRTGLTGELFFGEGSRLTVL.

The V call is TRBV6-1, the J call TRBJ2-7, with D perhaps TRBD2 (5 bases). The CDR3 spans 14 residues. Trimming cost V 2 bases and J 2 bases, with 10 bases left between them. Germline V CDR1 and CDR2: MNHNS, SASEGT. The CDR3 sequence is CASSEPRVPYEQYF. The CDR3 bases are TGTGCCAGCAGTGAACCGAGGGTCCCCTACGAGCAGTACTTC.

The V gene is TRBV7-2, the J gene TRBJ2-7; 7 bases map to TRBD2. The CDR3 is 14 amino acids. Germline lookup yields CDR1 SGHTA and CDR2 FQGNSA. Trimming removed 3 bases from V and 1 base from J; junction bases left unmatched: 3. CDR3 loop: CASSLGLLSYEQYF. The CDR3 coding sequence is TGTGCCAGCAGCTTGGGACTACTATCCTACGAGCAGTACTTC.

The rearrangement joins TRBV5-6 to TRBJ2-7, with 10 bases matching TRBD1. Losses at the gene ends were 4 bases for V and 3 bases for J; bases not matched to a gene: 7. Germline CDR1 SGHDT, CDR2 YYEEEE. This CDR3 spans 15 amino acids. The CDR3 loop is CASSRTGGFFYEQYF. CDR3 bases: TGTGCCAGCAGCAGGACAGGGGGGTTTTTCTACGAGCAGTACTTC.

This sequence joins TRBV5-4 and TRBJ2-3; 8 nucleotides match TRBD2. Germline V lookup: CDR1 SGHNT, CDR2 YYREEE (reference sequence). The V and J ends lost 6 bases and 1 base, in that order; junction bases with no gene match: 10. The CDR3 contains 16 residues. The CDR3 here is CASTGKGLAGTDTQYF. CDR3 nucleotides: TGTGCCAGCACCGGGAAAGGACTAGCAGGCACAGATACGCAGTATTTT. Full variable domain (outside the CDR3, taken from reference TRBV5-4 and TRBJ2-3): ETGVTQSPTHLIKTRGQQVTLRCSSQSGHNTVSWYQQALGQGPQFIFQYYREEENGRGNFPPRFSGLQFPNYSSELNVNALELDDSALYLCASTGKGLAGTDTQYFGPGTRLTVL.

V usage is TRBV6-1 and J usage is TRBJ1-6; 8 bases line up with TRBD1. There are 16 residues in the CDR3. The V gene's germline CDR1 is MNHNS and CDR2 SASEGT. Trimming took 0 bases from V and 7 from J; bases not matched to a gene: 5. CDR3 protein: CASSEASGTGNSPLHF. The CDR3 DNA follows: TGTGCCAGCAGTGAAGCTAGCGGGACAGGCAATTCACCCCTCCACTTT.

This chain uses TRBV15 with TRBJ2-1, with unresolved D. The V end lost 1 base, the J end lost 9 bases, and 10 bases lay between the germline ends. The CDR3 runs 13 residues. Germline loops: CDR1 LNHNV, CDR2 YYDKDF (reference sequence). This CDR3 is CATSRGESREQFF. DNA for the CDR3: TGTGCCACCAGCAGAGGAGAGTCGCGTGAGCAGTTCTTC. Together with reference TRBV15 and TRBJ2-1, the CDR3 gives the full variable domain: DAMVIQNPRYQVTQFGKPVTLSCSQTLNHNVMYWYQQKSSQAPKLLFHYYDKDFNNEADTPDNFQSRRPNTSFCFLDIRSPGLGDTAMYLCATSRGESREQFFGPGTRLTVL.

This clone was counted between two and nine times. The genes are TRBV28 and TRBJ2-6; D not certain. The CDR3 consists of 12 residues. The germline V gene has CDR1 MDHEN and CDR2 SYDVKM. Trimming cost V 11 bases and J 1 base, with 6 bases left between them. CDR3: CAVRSGANVLTF. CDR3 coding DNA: TGTGCCGTCAGGTCTGGGGCCAACGTCCTGACTTTC.

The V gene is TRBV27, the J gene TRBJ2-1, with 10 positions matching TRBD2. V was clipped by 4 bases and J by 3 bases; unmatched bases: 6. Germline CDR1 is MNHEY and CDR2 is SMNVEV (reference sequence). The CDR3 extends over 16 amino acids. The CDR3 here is CASSSWTSGNYNEQFF. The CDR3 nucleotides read TGTGCCAGCAGTTCATGGACTAGCGGCAACTACAATGAGCAGTTCTTC.